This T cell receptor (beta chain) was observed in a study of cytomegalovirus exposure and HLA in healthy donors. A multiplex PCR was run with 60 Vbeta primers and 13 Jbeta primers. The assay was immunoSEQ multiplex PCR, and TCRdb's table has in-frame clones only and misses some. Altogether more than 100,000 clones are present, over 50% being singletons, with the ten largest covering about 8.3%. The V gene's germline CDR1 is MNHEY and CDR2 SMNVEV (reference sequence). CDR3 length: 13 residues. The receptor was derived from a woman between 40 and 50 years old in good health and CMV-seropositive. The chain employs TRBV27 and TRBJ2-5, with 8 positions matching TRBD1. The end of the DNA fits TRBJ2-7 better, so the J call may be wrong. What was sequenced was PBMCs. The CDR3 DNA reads TGTGCCAGCAGCTACAGGGGGAACTACGAGCAGTACTTC. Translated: CASSYRGNYEQYF.